Included here is one TCR beta chain sequence, with context. TCRdb redid the calling of the PCR reads with MiXCR, one entry per CDR3 protein. The top ten clones hold roughly 37% of a sample with over 20,000 distinct CDR3 sequences, around two fifths of them seen once. This sample is part of a study of tumor-infiltrating lymphocytes in oesophageal squamous cell carcinoma. J gave up 6 bases and V 8 bases, and 6 bases lay outside the gene matches. This CDR3 spans 13 amino acids. In germline, CDR1 is MNHNS, CDR2 SASEGT. This receptor was obtained from a male donor with esophageal squamous cell carcinoma. The sequenced sample consisted of esophageal tumor tissue. J is TRBJ2-1 and V is TRBV6-1, with 8 bases aligning to TRBD2. The CDR3 DNA reads as TGTGCCAGCTCCGGGGGGGTGGGCAATGAGCAGTTCTTC. It encodes CASSGGVGNEQFF.